The next 23 T cell receptor beta chains were all read from a single sample in a study of long-term antiretroviral therapy in people with HIV. Assay version v3.0 of immunoSEQ was used, and it was run at survey level. Sequencing was performed with immunoSEQ multiplex PCR; in TCRdb, only in-frame clones are kept and a portion is missing. This repertoire shows about 21,000 clones, 70% to 80% found once; its top ten account for 12%. This specimen consisted of unsorted PBMCs, obtained 1.7 to 1.8 years before starting antiretroviral therapy. Source of these receptors: a woman aged 40 to 55 with HIV.

The table lists this clone with a count of one. This chain joins TRBV11-2 and TRBJ2-7, with D perhaps matching TRBD1 or TRBD2 (5 bases each). V was trimmed by 3 bases and J by 2 bases, leaving 14 bases between them. The CDR3 has 15 amino acids. The germline V gene has CDR1 SGHAT and CDR2 FQNNGV. The CDR3 nucleotides are TGTGCCAGCAGCTTTTGGGACGGAGCAGCCTACGAGCAGTACTTC. It is translated as CASSFWDGAAYEQYF.

The V and J genes are TRBV11-2 and TRBJ2-7; D might be TRBD2 (6 bases). Trimming took 1 base from V and 2 from J, leaving 12 bases between them. CDR3 length: 15 residues. The germline V gene has CDR1 SGHAT and CDR2 FQNNGV. CDR3 bases: TGTGCCAGCAGCTTAGGTCAGGGAGGCGCCTACGAGCAGTACTTC. Its translation: CASSLGQGGAYEQYF.

The chain couples TRBV4-3 to TRBJ1-6; maybe TRBD1 (6 bases). Trimming stripped 0 bases from V and 10 bases from J, with 10 bases between. The CDR3 runs to 14 residues. CDR1 and CDR2 (germline): LGHNA, YSLEER. CDR3 residues: CASSQEEGGSPLHF. The CDR3 DNA follows: TGCGCCAGCAGCCAAGAAGAGGGGGGGTCACCCCTCCACTTT.

The gene calls are TRBV30 and TRBJ2-2; TRBD1 aligns across 7 bases. The V and J ends lost 2 bases and 0 bases, in that order; junction bases with no gene match: 6. The CDR3 consists of 16 residues. Germline V lookup: CDR1 GTSNPN, CDR2 SVGIG (reference sequence). CDR3 protein: CAWSSYRGANTGELFF. The CDR3 bases are TGTGCCTGGAGTTCATACAGGGGAGCGAACACCGGGGAGCTGTTTTTT.

The CDR3 is CASSLERRGRSYNSPLHF. CDR3 nucleotide sequence: TGTGCCAGTAGTCTCGAACGGCGGGGGAGATCCTATAATTCACCCCTCCACTTT. This chain connects TRBV19 to TRBJ1-6; D perhaps matches TRBD1 (5 bases). Germline assignment: CDR1 LNHDA and CDR2 SQIVND (reference sequence). V was clipped by 5 bases and J by 1 base, with 18 bases between them. There are 18 residues in the CDR3.

The chain has TRBV14 and TRBJ1-1; D not resolved. V dropped 0 bases and J dropped 3 bases, with 11 bases sitting between them. Germline V CDR1 and CDR2: SGHDN, FVKESK. The length of the CDR3 is 15 residues. CDR3: CASSQEGARDTEAFF. The CDR3, as DNA: TGTGCCAGCAGCCAAGAAGGTGCCCGGGACACTGAAGCTTTCTTT.

V is TRBV19 and J is TRBJ1-2; D not resolved. V was pared by 8 bases and J by 8 bases, with 21 bases between. Germline loops: CDR1 LNHDA, CDR2 SQIVND (reference sequence). CDR3 size: 14 residues. CDR3 protein: CASRPDSPLEGYTF. The CDR3 DNA follows: TGTGCCAGTCGCCCGGACTCACCCCTAGAAGGCTACACCTTC. Full variable domain (missing parts from reference TRBV19 and TRBJ1-2): DGGITQSPKYLFRKEGQNVTLSCEQNLNHDAMYWYRQDPGQGLRLIYYSQIVNDFQKGDIAEGYSVSREKKESFPLTVTSAQKNPTAFYLCASRPDSPLEGYTFGSGTRLTVV.

This chain uses TRBV21-1 with TRBJ2-5. TRBV21-1 counts as a pseudogene. The CDR3 runs to 16 residues. CDR3 residues: CASSLGPHRYQETQYF. The CDR3 DNA is TGTGCCAGCAGCTTAGGACCTCACCGGTACCAAGAGACCCAGTACTTC.

The chain uses TRBV11-2 and TRBJ2-1, with unresolved D. Germline CDR1 is SGHAT and CDR2 is FQNNGV. V was clipped by 0 bases and J by 0 bases, with 6 bases between them. The CDR3 extends over 15 amino acids. The CDR3 region has the DNA TGTGCCAGCAGCTTAGATCGTGGCTCCTACAATGAGCAGTTCTTC. Protein: CASSLDRGSYNEQFF.

The chain links TRBV5-4 to TRBJ2-5; TRBD1 agrees at 7 bases. The germline V gene has CDR1 SGHNT and CDR2 YYREEE (reference sequence). The J segment lost 5 bases and the V segment lost 6 bases, leaving 7 bases of the junction unmatched. CDR3 size: 13 residues. This CDR3 reads CASKSGQAETQYF. In DNA form, the CDR3 reads TGTGCCAGCAAATCTGGACAGGCGGAGACCCAGTACTTC. The full variable domain, rest sourced from reference TRBV5-4 and TRBJ2-5, is ETGVTQSPTHLIKTRGQQVTLRCSSQSGHNTVSWYQQALGQGPQFIFQYYREEENGRGNFPPRFSGLQFPNYSSELNVNALELDDSALYLCASKSGQAETQYFGPGTRLLVL.

The J gene is TRBJ2-5, the V gene TRBV7-9; D gene uncertain. The CDR3 consists of 13 residues. The V and J ends lost 5 bases and 4 bases respectively, with 11 bases between them. The germline gives CDR1 SEHNR, CDR2 FQNEAQ (reference sequence). CDR3 loop: CASSRYSTETQYF. The CDR3 region has the DNA TGTGCCAGCAGCCGATATTCTACAGAGACCCAGTACTTC.

This clone has only a few counts. The chain has TRBV28 and TRBJ1-4; the D is unclear. The germline CDR1 and CDR2 sequences are MDHEN and SYDVKM. The CDR3 loop spans 14 amino acids. Trimming took off 6 bases at V and 8 bases at J, with 16 bases between the two ends. The CDR3 sequence is CASSRTSTGEKLFF. CDR3 nucleotides: TGTGCCAGCAGCCGCACTTCGACGGGAGAAAAACTGTTTTTT.

This rearrangement joins TRBV12-5 to TRBJ1-5; 12 nucleotides align to TRBD1. The CDR3 extends over 20 amino acids. Trimming cost V 1 base and J 3 bases; bases outside gene matches: 13. CDR1 and CDR2 (germline): LGHNT, FRNRAP. The CDR3 DNA reads as TGTGCTAGTGGTTTGGCGGGGACCTCCGGGACAGGGGGCAACAATCAGCCCCAGCATTTT. This sequence encodes CASGLAGTSGTGGNNQPQHF.

V is TRBV2 and J is TRBJ2-7; 14 bases are a match to TRBD2. Germline V lookup: CDR1 SNHLY, CDR2 FYNNEI. The V segment lost 6 bases and the J segment 5 bases; nucleotides outside the gene matches: 6. The CDR3 has 15 residues. The CDR3 protein is CASRPGLAGVDEQYF. The CDR3 DNA sequence: TGTGCCAGCAGGCCGGGACTAGCGGGAGTAGACGAGCAGTACTTC.

This rearrangement joins TRBV5-4 to TRBJ2-5, with 15 bases aligning to TRBD2. The germline CDR1 and CDR2 sequences are SGHNT and YYREEE (reference sequence). CDR3 length equals 18 residues. Trimming at V came to 0 bases and at J to 3 bases, leaving 6 bases not matched to a gene. The chain's CDR3 is CASSLGTSGRASEETQYF. CDR3 coding DNA: TGTGCCAGCAGCTTGGGGACTAGCGGGAGGGCGTCCGAAGAGACCCAGTACTTC.

This clone was recorded a few times. V is TRBV5-1 and J is TRBJ2-2; 10 positions match TRBD2. The CDR3 runs 16 residues. Germline trimming cut 4 bases from V and 1 base from J; bases unmatched to any gene: 4. From germline, CDR1 is SGHRS and CDR2 YFSETQ. The CDR3 spells CASSLTSGQNTGELFF. CDR3 coding DNA: TGCGCCAGCAGCCTGACTAGCGGGCAGAACACCGGGGAGCTGTTTTTT.

V gene TRBV12-1 combines with J gene TRBJ2-7; TRBD1 is taken as the D call from the table, unchecked against the DNA. TRBV12-1 is reported as a pseudogene. The CDR3 consists of 13 residues. The CDR3: CASSLRGFYEQYF. DNA for the CDR3: TGTGCCAGCAGCTTGAGGGGGTTCTACGAGCAGTACTTC.

The rearrangement links TRBV20-1 to TRBJ1-2, with D hard to call. Between the trimmed V and J ends, which lost 4 bases and 7 bases, there was a span of 7 bases. Germline values: CDR1 DFQATT, CDR2 SNEGSKA (reference sequence). This CDR3 comprises 10 residues. The CDR3 coding sequence is TGCAGTGCTACCACCAGTGGCTACACCTTC. Protein product: CSATTSGYTF.

For the CDR3, the DNA is TGTGCCAGCAGTGAAGTAGGCGGGGGGCCTGGAAACACCATATATTTT. Translated, it gives CASSEVGGGPGNTIYF. The gene calls are TRBV6-1 and TRBJ1-3, with TRBD1 as a possible D gene (6 bases). Germline V gene data show CDR1 as MNHNS and CDR2 as SASEGT. The CDR3 length is 16 residues. V lost 1 base, J lost 2 bases, and 12 bases lay in between.

This sequence joins TRBV7-2 and TRBJ1-4; the D is unclear. This CDR3 spans 16 amino acids. V gave up 0 bases and J gave up 5 bases, with 13 bases separating them. From germline, CDR1 is SGHTA and CDR2 FQGNSA. DNA for the CDR3: TGTGCCAGCAGCTTAGCTCGGAGACTAACAAATGAAAAACTGTTTTTT. It yields the protein CASSLARRLTNEKLFF.

The chain recombines TRBV7-2 with TRBJ1-3, with D possibly matching TRBD1 (5 bases). The germline gives CDR1 SGHTA, CDR2 FQGNSA. Trimming cost V 1 base and J 4 bases, with 11 bases left between them. The CDR3 covers 15 residues. The CDR3 region is CASSLGGRSGNTIYF. The CDR3 DNA reads as TGTGCCAGCAGCTTAGGGGGCAGGTCCGGAAACACCATATATTTT.

The V call is TRBV7-9, the J call TRBJ1-2; 9 positions agree with TRBD1. V lost 5 bases to trimming and J lost 8 bases; unmatched junction nucleotides: 6. Per germline, CDR1 SEHNR and CDR2 FQNEAQ (reference sequence). The CDR3 runs to 13 residues. CDR3 region: CASSRMDRGGYTF. The CDR3 nucleotides read TGTGCCAGCAGCCGTATGGACAGGGGCGGCTACACCTTC.

V gene TRBV15 combines with J gene TRBJ1-2; possibly TRBD1 for D (5 bases). V was clipped by 0 bases and J by 8 bases, with 10 bases between them. Germline V CDR1 and CDR2: LNHNV, YYDKDF (reference sequence). The length of the CDR3 is 13 residues. The CDR3 DNA reads TGTGCCACCAGCAGAGATCGTGCAGGGGGCTACACCTTC. The encoded protein is CATSRDRAGGYTF. Supplemented by reference TRBV15 and TRBJ1-2, the full variable domain reads DAMVIQNPRYQVTQFGKPVTLSCSQTLNHNVMYWYQQKSSQAPKLLFHYYDKDFNNEADTPDNFQSRRPNTSFCFLDIRSPGLGDTAMYLCATSRDRAGGYTFGSGTRLTVV.